Listed here are 10 T cell receptor beta chains from one sample, sequenced in a study of blood T cells in healthy people across ages. The authors ran a second PCR of 7 to 11 cycles using a sample-barcoded 5' primer and a J-beta primer mix. Each CDR3 protein gets one entry after TCRdb re-called the 5' RACE reads with MiXCR. The table has around 1,500,000 distinct CDR3 sequences, roughly 27% seen once; the top ten hold 7% to 9%. Sequencing was done on a sample of blood. All receptors come from a woman aged 25 to 39 in good health.

V and J are TRBV28 and TRBJ2-5; unclear D gene. This CDR3 is built from 15 residues. Germline lookup yields CDR1 MDHEN and CDR2 SYDVKM. The germline V and J ends were trimmed by 3 bases and 3 bases, with 14 bases remaining between them. DNA of the CDR3: TGTGCCAGCAGTTTGAAGTTCGGTAGAAAAGAGACCCAGTACTTC. Its translation: CASSLKFGRKETQYF.

This chain connects TRBV3-1 to TRBJ2-3, with TRBD2 matching over 8 bases. Germline assignment: CDR1 LGHDT and CDR2 YNNKEL (reference sequence). This CDR3 is 18 amino acids long. The J segment lost 1 base and the V segment lost 2 bases, leaving 11 bases of the junction unmatched. The CDR3 region is CASSQPSPGRGGTDTQYF. In DNA, the CDR3 is TGTGCCAGCAGCCAACCATCCCCCGGGCGGGGGGGCACAGATACGCAGTATTTT.

This clonotype was detected a few times. The genes are TRBV29-1 and TRBJ1-1, with 9 nucleotides matching TRBD1. Germline V gives CDR1 SQVTM, CDR2 ANQGSEA. This CDR3 spans 14 amino acids. Trimming removed 6 bases from V and 4 bases from J; junction bases left unmatched: 9. This CDR3 is CSVAPGTGFTEAFF. CDR3 nucleotide sequence: TGCAGCGTCGCCCCCGGGACAGGGTTCACTGAAGCTTTCTTT.

This clonotype has a handful of counts. This chain links TRBV9 with TRBJ2-1; no firm D call. Germline V gives CDR1 SGDLS, CDR2 YYNGEE. This CDR3 comprises 15 residues. The V gene lost 4 bases and the J gene lost 3 bases, with 14 bases spanning the gap. As DNA, the CDR3 is TGTGCCAGCAGCCTCAAGGGTGGAAACTACAATGAGCAGTTCTTC. This encodes CASSLKGGNYNEQFF.

V and J are TRBV5-1 and TRBJ2-5; no firm D call. The V gene's germline CDR1 is SGHRS and CDR2 YFSETQ. This CDR3 is built from 15 residues. V lost 5 bases to trimming and J lost 3 bases, with 17 bases between them. As DNA, the CDR3 is TGCGCCAGCAGTTTGATCCAGCGCCTCGAAGAGACCCAGTACTTC. Its translation is CASSLIQRLEETQYF.

This clonotype was counted many times. The chain has TRBV24-1 and TRBJ2-1; D unclear. Germline V gene data show CDR1 as KGHDR and CDR2 as SFDVKD. The CDR3 sequence is 11 residues long. V was cut by 8 bases and J by 4 bases, with 5 bases left in between. The CDR3 loop is CATISYNEQFF. CDR3 nucleotides: TGTGCCACCATATCGTACAATGAGCAGTTCTTC.

J is TRBJ2-7 and V is TRBV14, with D hard to call. V gave up 1 base and J gave up 1 base, with 11 bases separating them. The CDR3 consists of 15 residues. Germline CDR1 reads SGHDN; CDR2 reads FVKESK. The CDR3 region is CASSQGELASYEQYF. CDR3 nucleotides: TGTGCCAGCAGCCAAGGGGAACTGGCATCCTACGAGCAGTACTTC. Combining the CDR3 with reference TRBV14 and TRBJ2-7 gives the whole variable domain EAGVTQFPSHSVIEKGQTVTLRCDPISGHDNLYWYRRVMGKEIKFLLHFVKESKQDESGMPNNRFLAERTGGTYSTLKVQPAELEDSGVYFCASSQGELASYEQYFGPGTRLTVT.

The genes are TRBV24-1 and TRBJ2-1; 7 nucleotides agree with TRBD2. This CDR3 comprises 12 residues. The germline V gene encodes CDR1 KGHDR and CDR2 SFDVKD. V lost 10 bases, J lost 10 bases, and 9 bases stayed unmatched. In DNA, the CDR3 is TGTGCCACACCTCTAGCGGAGTACGAGCAGTTCTTC. Its protein product is CATPLAEYEQFF.

This clonotype came up a few times. The gene calls are TRBV20-1 and TRBJ2-1; D call uncertain. The V end was cut by 7 bases, the J end by 6 bases, with 16 bases between. The CDR3 has 13 amino acids. CDR1 DFQATT and CDR2 SNEGSKA come from the germline V gene (reference sequence). Here the CDR3 reads CSGWDSFSNEQFF. CDR3 nucleotides: TGCAGTGGTTGGGATTCATTCTCCAATGAGCAGTTCTTC.

This clonotype appeared a few times. The chain links TRBV20-1 to TRBJ1-2; D not certain. Germline V gene lookup returns CDR1 DFQATT and CDR2 SNEGSKA (reference sequence). The CDR3 is 15 amino acids. The ends were cut back, 4 bases at V and 2 bases at J, with 17 bases in the middle. CDR3 in DNA: TGCAGTGCTATAGGCCTCCTTAACCCCAACTATGGCTACACCTTC. This translates into CSAIGLLNPNYGYTF.